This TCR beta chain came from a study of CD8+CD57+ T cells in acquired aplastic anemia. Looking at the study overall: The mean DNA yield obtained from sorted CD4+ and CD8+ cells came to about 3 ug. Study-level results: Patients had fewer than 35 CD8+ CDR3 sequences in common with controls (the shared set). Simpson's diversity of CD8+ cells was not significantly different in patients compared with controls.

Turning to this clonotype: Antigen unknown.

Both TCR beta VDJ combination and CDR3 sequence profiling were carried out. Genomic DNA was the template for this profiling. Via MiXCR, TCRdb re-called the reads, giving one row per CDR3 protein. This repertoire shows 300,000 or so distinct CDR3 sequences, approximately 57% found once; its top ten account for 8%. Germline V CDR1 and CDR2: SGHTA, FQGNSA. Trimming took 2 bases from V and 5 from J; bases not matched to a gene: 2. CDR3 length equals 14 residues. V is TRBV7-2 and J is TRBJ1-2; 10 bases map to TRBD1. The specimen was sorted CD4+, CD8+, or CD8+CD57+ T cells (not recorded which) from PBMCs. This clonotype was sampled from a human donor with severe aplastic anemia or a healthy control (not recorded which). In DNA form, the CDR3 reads TGTGCCAGCAGCTTACTGGGACAGGGGTATGGCTACACCTTC. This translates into CASSLLGQGYGYTF.